The next 2 T cell receptor beta chains were all read from a single sample in a study of T cells after yellow fever vaccination. TCRdb fed the 5' RACE reads into MiXCR, producing one record per CDR3 protein. The sample holds about 300,000 distinct CDR3 sequences, roughly 6.8% seen once. The material was PBMCs, obtained 45 days after the first yellow fever vaccination. The receptors shown here come from a man aged 18 to 30 who received the YFV17D yellow fever vaccine.

Ten or more counts support this clonotype. This chain uses TRBV10-3 with TRBJ1-5; 7 bases are a match to TRBD1. Germline V gene lookup returns CDR1 ENHRY and CDR2 SYGVKD. The CDR3 is 13 residues long. The V gene end was trimmed by 9 bases and the J gene end by 3 bases; junction bases not matched to a gene: 5. The CDR3: CAMAGQSNQPQHF. CDR3 coding DNA: TGTGCCATGGCGGGACAGTCCAATCAGCCCCAGCATTTT.

This clonotype appeared many times. The V and J genes are TRBV5-1 and TRBJ2-1, with D perhaps being TRBD1 or TRBD2 (6 bases each). CDR3 length: 15 residues. The V end lost 4 bases, the J end lost 6 bases, and 17 bases lay between the germline ends. Germline CDR1 SGHRS, CDR2 YFSETQ. Written as DNA, the CDR3 is TGCGCCAGCAGCGGCCAGGGGATGGGGGGCAATGAGCAGTTCTTC. Protein: CASSGQGMGGNEQFF.